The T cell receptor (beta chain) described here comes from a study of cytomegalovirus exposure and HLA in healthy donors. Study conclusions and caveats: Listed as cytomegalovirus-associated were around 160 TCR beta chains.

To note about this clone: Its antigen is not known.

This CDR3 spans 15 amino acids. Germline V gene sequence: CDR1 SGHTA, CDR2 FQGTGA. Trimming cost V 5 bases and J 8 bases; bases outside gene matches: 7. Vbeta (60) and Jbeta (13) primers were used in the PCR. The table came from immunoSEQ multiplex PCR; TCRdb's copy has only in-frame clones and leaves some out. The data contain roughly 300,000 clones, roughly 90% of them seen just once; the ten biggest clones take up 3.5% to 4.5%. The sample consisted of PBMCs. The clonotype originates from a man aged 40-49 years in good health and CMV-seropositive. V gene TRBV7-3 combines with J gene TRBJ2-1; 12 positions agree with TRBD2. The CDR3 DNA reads TGTGCCAGCAGCCCCGGACTAGCGGGAAAGTATGAGCAGTTCTTC. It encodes CASSPGLAGKYEQFF.